This passage covers 7 T cell receptor beta chains from one sample sequenced in a study of T-cell memory formation after mild COVID-19. TCRdb reanalysed the 5' RACE reads using MiXCR and keeps one entry per CDR3 protein. The sample carries around 370,000 distinct CDR3 sequences, approximately 21% recorded once. Sequencing input: PBMCs or a T cell subset sorted from them (not recorded which). Receptors were obtained from an adult woman who had mild COVID-19 (a few samples of this study predate the infection). Cell type and time point are not known.

The J gene is TRBJ2-5, the V gene TRBV5-1; 10 bases map to TRBD2. Trimming removed 0 bases from V and 4 bases from J; junction bases left unmatched: 12. CDR1 and CDR2 from the germline V gene are SGHRS and YFSETQ. The CDR3 loop spans 18 amino acids. The CDR3 loop is CASSLAPPGTSAVETQYF. CDR3 DNA: TGCGCCAGCAGCTTGGCTCCTCCCGGGACTAGCGCTGTAGAGACCCAGTACTTC.

This clonotype appeared a few times. The chain couples TRBV4-3 to TRBJ2-7, with D possibly called TRBD1 or TRBD2 (5 bases each). The CDR3 spans 15 residues. Between the trimmed V and J ends, which lost 0 bases and 0 bases, there was a span of 9 bases. Germline CDR1 and CDR2: LGHNA and YSLEER. The CDR3, as DNA: TGCGCCAGCAGCCAAGATAGTGGGACCTCCTACGAGCAGTACTTC. Protein: CASSQDSGTSYEQYF.

This clonotype has only a few counts. The chain carries TRBV7-2 and TRBJ2-7; 10 bases agree with TRBD1. CDR1 SGHTA and CDR2 FQGNSA come from the germline V gene. V shed 5 bases, J shed 2 bases, and the junction held 6 bases outside the gene matches. The CDR3 covers 15 residues. The CDR3 spells CASSPEGTGAYEQYF. The DNA for the CDR3 is TGTGCCAGCAGCCCGGAGGGGACAGGGGCCTACGAGCAGTACTTC.

This chain links TRBV11-2 with TRBJ2-5; D remains unclear. The CDR3 contains 15 residues. Germline loops: CDR1 SGHAT, CDR2 FQNNGV. Trimming took off 4 bases at V and 0 bases at J, with 12 bases between the two ends. As DNA, the CDR3 is TGTGCCAGCAGCTCCGTCAAAGGCAACCAAGAGACCCAGTACTTC. As protein: CASSSVKGNQETQYF.

The CDR3 is CSARVETGVTEAFF. CDR3 DNA: TGCAGTGCTAGAGTTGAAACAGGGGTCACTGAAGCTTTCTTT. The rearrangement joins TRBV20-1 to TRBJ1-1, with 7 bases lining up with TRBD1. The CDR3 is made up of 14 amino acids. Germline V CDR1 and CDR2: DFQATT, SNEGSKA (reference sequence). Losses at the gene ends were 1 base for V and 4 bases for J; bases not matched to a gene: 6.

This clonotype was detected many times. The V gene is TRBV30, the J gene TRBJ2-7, with D perhaps matching TRBD2 (5 bases). The CDR3 is made up of 13 amino acids. Per germline, CDR1 GTSNPN and CDR2 SVGIG (reference sequence). Between the trimmed V and J ends, which lost 0 bases and 1 base, there was a span of 7 bases. The DNA of the CDR3 is TGTGCCTGGAGTGTGGGGAGATCCTACGAGCAGTACTTC. It is translated as CAWSVGRSYEQYF.

This clonotype was counted a few times. The chain uses TRBV18 and TRBJ2-4, with 9 bases lining up with TRBD1. There are 14 residues in the CDR3. V lost 4 bases and J lost 14; bases outside the gene matches: 12. The V gene's germline CDR1 is KGHSH and CDR2 LQKENI. The CDR3 sequence is CASSQPGQGTPKYF. The CDR3 bases are TGTGCCAGCTCACAACCGGGACAGGGCACCCCCAAGTACTTC.